The next 18 T cell receptor beta chains were all read from a single sample in a study of blood T cell repertoires in COVID-19. Clones were read by immunoSEQ multiplex PCR, and TCRdb kept only the in-frame ones, dropping some. The sample gives about 350,000 clones, 88% of which show up once; approximately 1% is in the top ten. Source material: PBMCs or T cells enriched from blood (not recorded which). The receptors come from a woman in her 30s who had been exposed to COVID-19.

Concerning this clone: This sample also contains other DNA sequences that code for the same CDR3. V gene TRBV5-1 combines with J gene TRBJ2-3; 13 positions agree with TRBD2. Germline loops: CDR1 SGHRS, CDR2 YFSETQ. V shed 3 bases and J 2 bases; nucleotides not matched to a gene: 3. The CDR3 is 16 amino acids. CDR3 DNA sequence: TGCGCCAGCAGCTCTGGACTAGCGGGGGCCACAGATACGCAGTATTTT. Its translation is CASSSGLAGATDTQYF.

V usage is TRBV20-1 and J usage is TRBJ1-1, with D possibly being TRBD1 (5 bases). Per the germline V gene, CDR1 is DFQATT and CDR2 is SNEGSKA (reference sequence). This CDR3 contains 10 residues. V lost 4 bases and J lost 11, with 11 bases in between. The CDR3 DNA reads as TGCAGTGCTACCAGGGCAGGGGCTTTCTTT. Its protein is CSATRAGAFF.

The chain uses TRBV4-1 and TRBJ2-1; 9 bases match TRBD1. CDR3 size: 14 residues. Losses at the gene ends were 3 bases for V and 4 bases for J; bases not matched to a gene: 1. Per the germline V gene, CDR1 is MGHRA and CDR2 is YSYEKL. The CDR3 sequence: CASSQDRGYNEQFF. In DNA, the CDR3 is TGCGCCAGCAGCCAGGACAGGGGTTACAATGAGCAGTTCTTC.

The rearrangement joins TRBV9 to TRBJ2-6; 8 positions match TRBD1. This CDR3 has 18 amino acids. The germline CDR1 and CDR2 sequences are SGDLS and YYNGEE. With V trimmed by 3 bases and J by 2 bases, 10 bases remained unmatched. The DNA of the CDR3 is TGTGCCAGCAGCGACCCCCGGGACAGGACCACTGGGGCCAACGTCCTGACTTTC. Amino acid sequence: CASSDPRDRTTGANVLTF. The full variable domain, in which reference TRBV9 and TRBJ2-6 provide the parts outside the CDR3, is DSGVTQTPKHLITATGQRVTLRCSPRSGDLSVYWYQQSLDQGLQFLIQYYNGEERAKGNILERFSAQQFPDLHSELNLSSLELGDSALYFCASSDPRDRTTGANVLTFGAGSRLTVL.

This chain uses TRBV7-2 with TRBJ2-7; 16 bases are a match to TRBD2. Germline trimming cut 5 bases from V and 4 bases from J; bases unmatched to any gene: 8. Looked up from germline, CDR1 is SGHTA and CDR2 is FQGNSA. This CDR3 is built from 17 residues. DNA of the CDR3: TGTGCCAGCAGCCGGCTGGGACTAGCGGGAGGGCCTTACGAGCAGTACTTC. Encoded protein: CASSRLGLAGGPYEQYF.

The genes are TRBV5-5 and TRBJ2-1, with D unclear. The CDR3 is 14 residues long. Germline V gives CDR1 SGHKS, CDR2 YYEKEE (reference sequence). Trimming left V 0 bases short and J 9 bases short, with 13 bases between. The CDR3 region is CASSLDVPLGEQFF. The CDR3 nucleotides read TGTGCCAGCAGCTTGGATGTACCCCTCGGTGAGCAGTTCTTC.

The chain joins TRBV25-1 to TRBJ2-3; TRBD2 matches 11 bases. Germline V gene sequence: CDR1 MGHDK, CDR2 SYGVNS. The CDR3 covers 16 residues. The J segment lost 4 bases and the V segment lost 2 bases, leaving 5 bases of the junction unmatched. The CDR3 DNA is TGTGCCAGCAGTGAACCCCTAGCGGGAGGTCCAGATACGCAGTATTTT. It codes for CASSEPLAGGPDTQYF.

CDR3 sequence reads: CASSIQGGWNSPLHF. DNA of the CDR3: TGTGCCAGCAGTATACAGGGGGGCTGGAATTCACCCCTCCACTTT. The chain employs TRBV2 and TRBJ1-6; 8 bases map to TRBD1. The CDR3 extends over 15 amino acids. Germline CDR1 SNHLY, CDR2 FYNNEI. V shed 5 bases, J shed 7 bases, and the junction held 7 bases outside the gene matches.

This clone was counted a single time. The V call is TRBV28, the J call TRBJ1-3; a weak D match, TRBD1 (5 bases). Per germline, CDR1 MDHEN and CDR2 SYDVKM. CDR3 length equals 15 residues. V was cut by 5 bases and J by 4 bases, with 15 bases left in between. For the CDR3, the DNA is TGTGCCAGCAGTCATTGGGGGGGTCTCGGAAACACCATATATTTT. Amino acids: CASSHWGGLGNTIYF.

The V call is TRBV6-5, the J call TRBJ2-5; 7 nucleotides match TRBD1. From germline, CDR1 is MNHEY and CDR2 SVGAGI. The CDR3 sequence is 15 residues long. V gave up 5 bases and J gave up 4 bases; unmatched junction bases: 10. CDR3 in DNA: TGTGCCAGCAGTCCGACAGGGACCCGCCGAGAGACCCAGTACTTC. Amino acid sequence: CASSPTGTRRETQYF.

The chain joins TRBV5-4 to TRBJ2-5, with 9 bases lining up with TRBD1. Unmatched junction bases numbered 5, after V lost 0 bases and J lost 2 bases. Germline loops: CDR1 SGHNT, CDR2 YYREEE (reference sequence). The CDR3 length is 16 residues. The CDR3 sequence: CASSLVFDRGQETQYF. In DNA form, the CDR3 reads TGTGCCAGCAGCTTGGTGTTCGACAGGGGGCAAGAGACCCAGTACTTC.

The CDR3 nucleotides are TGTGCCAGCTCAGGACAGGGGTCGGCTGAAGCTTTCTTT. Translated, it gives CASSGQGSAEAFF. The V gene is TRBV18, the J gene TRBJ1-1, with 9 bases identical to TRBD1. Germline V gene data show CDR1 as KGHSH and CDR2 as LQKENI. CDR3 length: 13 amino acids. Trimming cost V 5 bases and J 6 bases; bases outside gene matches: 4.

The chain has TRBV18 and TRBJ2-7; 8 bases are a match to TRBD1. Per germline, CDR1 KGHSH and CDR2 LQKENI. The junction had 5 bases not matched to a gene; V was cut back by 2 bases and J by 2 bases. The CDR3 contains 15 residues. CDR3 nucleotide sequence: TGTGCCAGCTCACCATATGACAGGGGAGCCTACGAGCAGTACTTC. It translates to CASSPYDRGAYEQYF.

The J gene is TRBJ2-4, the V gene TRBV19; a weak D match, TRBD1 (6 bases). Trimming took off 3 bases at V and 0 bases at J, with 12 bases between the two ends. CDR3 length: 16 residues. Germline CDR1 is LNHDA and CDR2 is SQIVND (reference sequence). For the CDR3, the DNA is TGTGCCAGTAGTATTACAGGGACGCTAGCCAAAAACATTCAGTACTTC. Its translation: CASSITGTLAKNIQYF.

The J gene is TRBJ1-2, the V gene TRBV5-1, with TRBD1 identical over 8 bases. CDR1 and CDR2 (germline): SGHRS, YFSETQ. The V and J ends lost 0 bases and 8 bases, in that order; junction bases with no gene match: 6. There are 14 residues in the CDR3. DNA of the CDR3: TGCGCCAGCAGCTTGGAGACAGGGGTAGGGGGCTACACCTTC. The encoded protein is CASSLETGVGGYTF.

The chain couples TRBV10-1 to TRBJ2-3; D call uncertain. Germline V gene lookup returns CDR1 WNHNN and CDR2 SYGVQD (reference sequence). This CDR3 comprises 13 residues. Between the trimmed V and J ends, which lost 3 bases and 2 bases, there was a span of 6 bases. CDR3 sequence: CASSERSTDTQYF. Written as DNA, the CDR3 is TGCGCCAGCAGTGAACGGTCCACAGATACGCAGTATTTT.

Notes on this clone: In the same sample, other DNA sequences code for this CDR3. V is TRBV7-3 and J is TRBJ2-7; 7 nucleotides match TRBD1. This CDR3 has 13 amino acids. Germline lookup yields CDR1 SGHTA and CDR2 FQGTGA. V shed 5 bases, J shed 2 bases, and the junction held 3 bases outside the gene matches. The chain's CDR3 is CASSRGQAYEQYF. DNA for the CDR3: TGTGCCAGCAGCCGCGGACAGGCCTACGAGCAGTACTTC. The full variable domain, rest sourced from reference TRBV7-3 and TRBJ2-7, is GAGVSQTPSNKVTEKGKYVELRCDPISGHTALYWYRQSLGQGPEFLIYFQGTGAADDSGLPNDRFFAVRPEGSVSTLKIQRTERGDSAVYLCASSRGQAYEQYFGPGTRLTVT.

This chain uses TRBV7-8 with TRBJ1-4; D ambiguous. The V gene lost 1 base and the J gene lost 1 base, with 4 bases spanning the gap. Per germline, CDR1 SGHVS and CDR2 FQNEAQ. The CDR3 covers 14 residues. CDR3 protein: CASSLDITNEKLFF. CDR3 nucleotide sequence: TGTGCCAGCAGCTTAGACATAACTAATGAAAAACTGTTTTTT.